The source of this T cell receptor (beta chain) is a study of blood T cells in healthy people across ages. Comment on this clonotype: Its antigen is unknown. The junction does not match germline at one end; this may be a read error.

The donors, aged 6 to 90, were healthy Caucasians from Russia. The use of a sample-barcoded 5' primer and a J-beta primer mix characterized a second PCR of roughly 7 to 11 cycles. MiXCR, run by TCRdb on the 5' RACE reads, gives a single entry per CDR3 protein. Altogether about 830,000 distinct CDR3 sequences are present, 62% being singletons, with the ten largest covering roughly a quarter. Study-wide points: Unknown donor CMV status possibly confounded expanded clonotype changes. Versus aged donors, long-lived donors had higher diversity and more naive CD4+ cells.

The CDR3 is 13 residues long. The germline V gene has CDR1 SQVTM and CDR2 ANQGSEA. The V call is TRBV29-1, the J call TRBJ2-2; weak D call: TRBD2 (7 bases). The material sequenced was blood. The clonotype comes from a man aged 25-45 years in good health. The CDR3 spells CSVAGGATGELFF. The CDR3, as DNA: TGCAGTGTTGCTGGGGGGGCAACCGGGGAGCTGTTTTTT.